This T cell receptor (beta chain) was sequenced for a study of T-cell reconstitution after alpha-beta-depleted transplantation in children. This sample's TCRbeta library carried unique molecular identifier barcodes. TCRdb reprocessed the PCR reads with MiXCR, giving one entry per CDR3 protein. The sample consists of a few hundred thousand distinct CDR3 sequences, about an eighth of them appearing once. Germline V gene data show CDR1 as SGHRS and CDR2 as YFSETQ. Trimming took 6 bases from V and 5 from J, leaving 17 bases between them. This CDR3 has 14 residues. The sequencing used PBMCs, collected from the stem cell graft. This TCR was recovered from a human donor who donated a stem cell graft to a child with Fanconi anemia. V gene TRBV5-1 combines with J gene TRBJ2-5; D is perhaps TRBD2 (5 bases). In nucleotides, the CDR3 is TGCGCCAGCACCGAATCCGGGGTCGGGGAGACCCAGTACTTC. The encoded protein is CASTESGVGETQYF.